These T cell receptor beta chains were read from a single sample in a study of PD-L1 blockade in urothelial cancer. Sequencing used immunoSEQ multiplex PCR; TCRdb keeps in-frame clones, though not all of them. The top ten clones hold 11% of a sample with about 23,000 clones, around 90% of them seen once. Sequencing used PBMCs, obtained around atezolizumab (anti-PD-L1) treatment. These receptors were taken from a woman in her sixties with urothelial cancer. CDR3s include the opening cysteine and the closing phenylalanine or tryptophan. D genes are given only for firm matches. Size values are once, few and many counts, or a class for expanded clones, and some rows have none.

TRBJ2-2 . TRBD2 TRBV6-5 CASGRTSWVSGELFF TGTGCCAGCGGAAGGACTAGTTGGGTTTCCGGGGAGCTGTTTTTT
TRBJ2-3 . TRBD1 TRBV11-2 CASSLNTGARDTQYF TGTGCCAGCAGCTTAAATACAGGGGCTAGAGATACGCAGTATTTT
TRBJ2-4 . TRBD1 TRBV2 CASSAPGTGSQHDIQYF TGTGCCAGCAGTGCCCCCGGGACAGGGTCTCAACATGACATTCAGTACTTC
TRBJ2-7 . . TRBV14 CASSPEAVSSYEQYF TGTGCCAGCAGCCCGGAAGCGGTTAGCTCCTACGAGCAGTACTTC
TRBJ1-1 once . TRBV6-1 CASTLQLGGITEAFF TGTGCCAGCACCCTCCAGTTGGGGGGGATCACTGAAGCTTTCTTT
TRBJ2-2 . . TRBV6-6 CASNSGELFF TGTGCCAGCAACAGCGGGGAGCTGTTTTTT
TRBJ2-3 . TRBD2 TRBV27 CASSSPGLAEVEYF TGTGCCAGCAGTTCTCCGGGACTAGCGGAAGTGGAATATTTT
TRBJ2-7 . . TRBV5-6 CASSLGGGRYEQYF TGTGCCAGCAGCTTGGGGGGGGGCCGGTACGAGCAGTACTTC
TRBJ2-5 . . TRBV2 CASSEEGVSETQYF TGTGCCAGCAGTGAGGAAGGGGTATCGGAGACCCAGTACTTC
TRBJ1-2 . . TRBV2 CASAEEGVYGYTF TGTGCCAGCGCAGAGGAGGGAGTCTATGGCTACACCTTC
TRBJ1-4 . TRBD1 TRBV6-5 CASSYSGTGNEKLFF TGTGCCAGCAGTTACTCCGGGACAGGGAATGAAAAACTGTTTTTT
TRBJ2-2 . . TRBV10-3 CAIGGGGSGELFF TGTGCCATCGGCGGGGGCGGGTCCGGGGAGCTGTTTTTT
TRBJ2-1 . TRBD1 TRBV15 CATSQTGVYNEQFF TGTGCCACCAGTCAGACAGGGGTATACAATGAGCAGTTCTTC
TRBJ2-5 . TRBD2 TRBV4-3 CASSQEPPSGGYQETQYF TGCGCCAGCAGCCAAGAACCCCCTAGCGGGGGGTACCAAGAGACCCAGTACTTC
TRBJ1-1 . . TRBV9 CASSAVIRTEAFF TGTGCCAGCAGCGCCGTAATCCGGACAGAAGCTTTCTTT
TRBJ2-5 . . TRBV28 CASSYTQGWGETQYF TGTGCCAGCAGTTATACACAGGGATGGGGGGAGACCCAGTACTTC
TRBJ2-2 . TRBD1 TRBV28 CASSLWSQGAGELFF TGTGCCAGCAGTTTGTGGTCACAGGGGGCCGGGGAGCTGTTTTTT
TRBJ1-2 once . TRBV15 CATSRVDRDNYGYTF TGTGCCACCAGCAGAGTGGACAGAGACAACTATGGCTACACCTTC
TRBJ2-5 once . TRBV7-2 CASSLSRGGGIQETQYF TGTGCCAGCAGCTTATCCAGAGGGGGGGGGATACAAGAGACCCAGTACTTC
TRBJ2-5 . . TRBV11-2 CTSSSWASRGETQYF TGTACCAGCAGCTCATGGGCTTCAAGGGGGGAGACCCAGTACTTC
TRBJ2-5 . . TRBV7-2 CASSFALRETQYF TGTGCCAGCAGCTTCGCCCTAAGAGAGACCCAGTACTTC
TRBJ1-5 . TRBD1 TRBV18 CASSPWDRGHSNQPQHF TGTGCCAGCTCACCGTGGGACAGGGGGCATAGCAATCAGCCCCAGCATTTT
TRBJ2-7 . TRBD2 TRBV2 CASSIGGGSYEQYF TGTGCCAGCTCAATTGGGGGGGGTTCCTACGAGCAGTACTTC
TRBJ1-2 . TRBD1 TRBV18 CASSPLGQGNYGYTF TGTGCCAGCTCACCACTGGGACAGGGAAACTATGGCTACACCTTC
TRBJ1-4 . TRBD1 TRBV4-3 CASSPRTGREEKLFF TGCGCCAGCAGCCCGCGGACAGGGAGGGAAGAAAAACTGTTTTTT
TRBJ1-2 . . TRBV7-2 CASSLQMGAYGYTF TGTGCCAGCAGCCTACAAATGGGCGCCTATGGCTACACCTTC
TRBJ2-1 . TRBD2 TRBV27 CASRSTGGRGEQFF TGTGCCAGCAGATCTACGGGAGGGAGAGGTGAGCAGTTCTTC
TRBJ1-3 . . TRBV7-7 CASSPLISDTIYF TGTGCCAGCAGCCCCTTAATCTCGGACACCATATATTTT
TRBJ1-2 . . TRBV19 CASSDLGDSYGYTF TGTGCCAGTAGTGACCTGGGTGACAGCTATGGCTACACCTTC
TRBJ2-1 . TRBD2 TRBV6-1 CASSGGLAHNEQFF TGTGCCAGCAGTGGAGGACTAGCGCACAATGAGCAGTTCTTC
TRBJ2-7 . TRBD2 TRBV4-3 CASSQELAGWYEQYF TGCGCCAGCAGCCAAGAGCTAGCGGGATGGTACGAGCAGTACTTC
TRBJ1-2 . . TRBV7-2 CASSYLDRLKGGYTF TGTGCCAGCAGCTATCTTGACAGACTCAAGGGTGGCTACACCTTC
TRBJ2-7 . . TRBV2 CASKGRGTFYEQYF TGTGCCAGCAAGGGCCGGGGGACCTTCTACGAGCAGTACTTC
TRBJ2-7 . TRBD1 TRBV9 CASSVVETGTHEQYF TGTGCCAGCAGCGTAGTTGAGACAGGGACCCACGAGCAGTACTTC
TRBJ2-1 . TRBD1 TRBV19 CASSTRGQDEQFF TGTGCCAGTAGTACCAGGGGGCAGGATGAGCAGTTCTTC
TRBJ2-2 . TRBD2 TRBV18 CASSPGLAGTTGELFF TGTGCCAGCTCACCGGGACTAGCGGGTACCACCGGGGAGCTGTTTTTT
TRBJ2-7 . TRBD1 TRBV9 CASSVLGQGAEQYF TGTGCCAGCAGCGTACTGGGACAGGGGGCCGAGCAGTACTTC
TRBJ2-3 . TRBD2 TRBV5-1 CASSFTLAGSSTDTQYF TGCGCCAGCAGCTTTACCCTAGCGGGGTCTAGCACAGATACGCAGTATTTT
TRBJ2-1 . TRBD2 TRBV7-8 CASSLEGGRALDEQFF TGTGCCAGCAGCTTAGAGGGCGGGAGGGCCCTCGATGAGCAGTTCTTC
TRBJ2-7 . TRBD2 TRBV11-3 CASSLDGTSSPYEQYF TGTGCCAGCAGCTTAGATGGGACTAGCTCTCCGTACGAGCAGTACTTC
TRBJ2-7 . TRBD1 TRBV6-5 CASSYLRDRVYEQYF TGTGCCAGCAGTTATCTCAGGGACAGGGTCTACGAGCAGTACTTC
TRBJ2-7 . TRBD1 TRBV7-2 CASSLLRDRGYEQYF TGTGCCAGCAGCTTGCTGAGGGACAGAGGCTACGAGCAGTACTTC
TRBJ2-1 . TRBD2 TRBV5-6 CASSLDQREGPYNEQFF TGTGCCAGCAGCTTGGACCAGCGGGAGGGTCCCTACAATGAGCAGTTCTTC